One sample yielded the 15 T cell receptor beta chains listed below, sequenced in a study of T cell responses to AZD1222 COVID-19 vaccine. Measured with immunoSEQ multiplex PCR; TCRdb has only the in-frame clones, and not every one. The sample contains under 80,000 clones, about 90% of which appear only once. The source was peripheral blood, collected 28 days after the second AZD1222 dose. The receptors were gathered from an adult who received the AZD1222 COVID-19 vaccine.

The chain uses TRBV19 and TRBJ1-2; possible D gene TRBD1, 5 bases. V lost 4 bases, J lost 0 bases, and 12 bases lay in between. CDR3 length: 15 amino acids. Germline CDR1 reads LNHDA; CDR2 reads SQIVND (reference sequence). The DNA of the CDR3 is TGTGCCAGTAGTACTGACAGTATTTCTAACTATGGCTACACCTTC. Its translation: CASSTDSISNYGYTF.

The gene calls are TRBV12-3 or TRBV12-4 and TRBJ2-1; unclear D gene. The CDR3 has 11 residues. Trimming removed 3 bases from V and 9 bases from J, with 6 bases in between. The CDR3 spells CASSLWSEQFF. As DNA, the CDR3 is TGTGCCAGCAGTTTGTGGTCTGAGCAGTTCTTC.

This clone showed up just once. V gene TRBV6-5 combines with J gene TRBJ2-7; D is unresolved. V was pared by 6 bases and J by 0 bases, with 15 bases between. This CDR3 is 15 amino acids long. Germline values: CDR1 MNHEY, CDR2 SVGAGI. The CDR3 nucleotides read TGTGCCAGCAGAATGTCGCTCACGAGCTCCTACGAGCAGTACTTC. Translation: CASRMSLTSSYEQYF.

The DNA of the CDR3 is TGCGCCAGCAGCCCGCAGGGGATGGGACCGTCTGAAGCTTTCTTT. Its protein is CASSPQGMGPSEAFF. The V call is TRBV5-1, the J call TRBJ1-1; D possibly corresponds to TRBD1 (6 bases). Deletions cut 4 bases from V and 6 bases from J, with 19 bases between. The CDR3 has 15 amino acids. Per the germline V gene, CDR1 is SGHRS and CDR2 is YFSETQ.

The table lists this clone with a count of one. The genes are TRBV19 and TRBJ1-2; D possibly corresponds to TRBD1 (5 bases). V dropped 6 bases and J dropped 5 bases, with 13 bases sitting between them. This CDR3 is 13 amino acids long. The germline CDR1 and CDR2 sequences are LNHDA and SQIVND (reference sequence). The CDR3 reads CASRTAPFYGYTF. The CDR3 DNA follows: TGTGCCAGTAGGACAGCGCCCTTTTATGGCTACACCTTC.

The J gene is TRBJ1-2, the V gene TRBV19; 8 bases map to TRBD1. Germline CDR1 reads LNHDA; CDR2 reads SQIVND (reference sequence). V was clipped by 8 bases and J by 1 base; unmatched bases: 6. This CDR3 is built from 14 residues. CDR3 nucleotide sequence: TGTGCCAGTTCGGGACAGGTGGTTAACTATGGCTACACCTTC. This gives the protein CASSGQVVNYGYTF.

The chain couples TRBV14 to TRBJ1-1, with 8 positions matching TRBD1. This CDR3 comprises 16 residues. CDR1 SGHDN and CDR2 FVKESK come from the germline V gene. J lost 0 bases, V lost 3 bases, and 6 bases had no gene match. CDR3 DNA sequence: TGTGCCAGCAGCCACCCCGGGACAGGCCTGAACACTGAAGCTTTCTTT. It translates to CASSHPGTGLNTEAFF. The whole variable domain, filled in from reference TRBV14 and TRBJ1-1, reads EAGVTQFPSHSVIEKGQTVTLRCDPISGHDNLYWYRRVMGKEIKFLLHFVKESKQDESGMPNNRFLAERTGGTYSTLKVQPAELEDSGVYFCASSHPGTGLNTEAFFGQGTRLTVV.

This sequence joins TRBV7-2 and TRBJ2-3; TRBD1 is a possible D gene (5 bases). From germline, CDR1 is SGHTA and CDR2 FQGNSA. The CDR3 extends over 14 amino acids. Trimming cost V 6 bases and J 0 bases, with 10 bases left between them. The CDR3 reads CASSDSASTDTQYF. In DNA form, the CDR3 reads TGTGCCAGCAGTGACAGCGCCAGCACAGATACGCAGTATTTT.

V is TRBV20-1 and J is TRBJ1-2; no firm D call. In germline, CDR1 is DFQATT, CDR2 SNEGSKA (reference sequence). The CDR3 sequence is 11 residues long. The ends were cut back, 6 bases at V and 6 bases at J, with 11 bases in the middle. The CDR3 region is CSASKVDGYTF. The CDR3 DNA reads TGCAGTGCGAGTAAGGTGGATGGCTACACCTTC.

The chain employs TRBV6-6 and TRBJ1-1; D not certain. V was pared by 6 bases and J by 4 bases, with 18 bases between. Germline V gives CDR1 MNHNY, CDR2 SVGAGI (reference sequence). This CDR3 is built from 15 residues. CDR3 nucleotides: TGTGCCAGCAGGGGCCACGGGCGCGAGGGCACTGAAGCTTTCTTT. Residues: CASRGHGREGTEAFF.

The chain has TRBV7-9 and TRBJ2-5; D is possibly TRBD2 (5 bases). V was trimmed by 1 base and J by 5 bases, leaving 5 bases between them. Germline V gene sequence: CDR1 SEHNR, CDR2 FQNEAQ (reference sequence). The CDR3 has 12 residues. The CDR3 is CASSLGEETQYF. In DNA, the CDR3 is TGTGCCAGCAGCTTAGGGGAGGAGACCCAGTACTTC. Supplemented by reference TRBV7-9 and TRBJ2-5, the full variable domain reads DTGVSQNPRHKITKRGQNVTFRCDPISEHNRLYWYRQTLGQGPEFLTYFQNEAQLEKSRLLSDRFSAERPKGSFSTLEIQRTEQGDSAMYLCASSLGEETQYFGPGTRLLVL.

The chain couples TRBV6-6 to TRBJ2-1; 14 nucleotides agree with TRBD2. The germline CDR1 and CDR2 sequences are MNHNY and SVGAGI (reference sequence). V lost 8 bases and J lost 4; bases outside the gene matches: 7. The CDR3 has 16 residues. As DNA, the CDR3 is TGTGCCAGCGAAAGGGGGACTAGCGGGGGATACAATGAGCAGTTCTTC. It is translated as CASERGTSGGYNEQFF.

This clone was observed once. The chain employs TRBV27 and TRBJ1-6; D gene uncertain. CDR3 length: 14 amino acids. The germline V and J ends were trimmed by 4 bases and 8 bases, with 12 bases remaining between them. Germline V gives CDR1 MNHEY, CDR2 SMNVEV (reference sequence). CDR3 sequence reads: CASSYRPEDSPLHF. The DNA for the CDR3 is TGTGCCAGCAGTTACCGACCTGAGGATTCACCCCTCCACTTT.

The chain links TRBV5-4 to TRBJ2-1; D is tentatively TRBD1 or TRBD2 (5 bases each). The CDR3 has 14 amino acids. Deletions cut 5 bases from V and 2 bases from J, with 11 bases between. Germline CDR1 SGHNT, CDR2 YYREEE (reference sequence). CDR3 protein: CASSFGATYNEQFF. Written as DNA, the CDR3 is TGTGCCAGCAGTTTCGGGGCTACCTACAATGAGCAGTTCTTC.

CDR3 region: CASSLSGVTPYEQYF. CDR3 nucleotide sequence: TGTGCCAGCAGCTTGTCCGGGGTAACCCCCTACGAGCAGTACTTC. The chain joins TRBV5-5 to TRBJ2-7; D perhaps matches TRBD2 (5 bases). V gave up 1 base and J gave up 2 bases, with 13 bases separating them. Looked up from germline, CDR1 is SGHKS and CDR2 is YYEKEE (reference sequence). The CDR3 contains 15 residues.